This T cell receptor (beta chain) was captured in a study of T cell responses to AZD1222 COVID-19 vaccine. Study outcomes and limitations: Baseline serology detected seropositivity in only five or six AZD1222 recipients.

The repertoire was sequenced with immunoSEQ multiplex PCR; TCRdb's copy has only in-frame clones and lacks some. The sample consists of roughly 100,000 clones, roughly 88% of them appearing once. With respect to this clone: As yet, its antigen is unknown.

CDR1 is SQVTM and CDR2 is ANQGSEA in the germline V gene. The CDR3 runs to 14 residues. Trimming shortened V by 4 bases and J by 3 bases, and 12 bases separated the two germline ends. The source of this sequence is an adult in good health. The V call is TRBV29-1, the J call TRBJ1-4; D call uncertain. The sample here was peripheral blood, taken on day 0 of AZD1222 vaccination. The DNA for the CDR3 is TGCAGCGTTGGGTCGGGCACGGCTAATGAAAAACTGTTTTTT. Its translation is CSVGSGTANEKLFF. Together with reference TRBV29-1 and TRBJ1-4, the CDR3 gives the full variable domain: SAVISQKPSRDICQRGTSLTIQCQVDSQVTMMFWYRQQPGQSLTLIATANQGSEATYESGFVIDKFPISRPNLTFSTLTVSNMSPEDSSIYLCSVGSGTANEKLFFGSGTQLSVL.